These T cell receptor beta chains were read from a single sample in a study of a mutant IDH1 vaccine in newly diagnosed glioma. Their target antigens are unknown. Measured with immunoSEQ multiplex PCR; TCRdb has only the in-frame clones, and not every one. The sample records more than 45,000 clones, 88% being singletons. The source was PBMCs, collected from a glioma patient whose treatment included an IDH1 peptide vaccine. Receptor source: a woman aged 40 to 50 with glioma. CDR3s include the opening cysteine and the closing phenylalanine or tryptophan. The D gene is left open where the match is weak. Part of the rows lack a size; the others show once, few, many or a class for expanded clones.

few	TRBV6-5	TRBJ2-5	NA	TGTGCCAGCAGGCACCCCGGAGGAGAGACCCAGTACTTC	CASRHPGGETQYF
NA	TRBV6-5	TRBJ1-5	TRBD1	TGTGCCAGCAGTGAGACAGGGGGCAATCAGCCCCAGCATTTT	CASSETGGNQPQHF
once	TRBV6-5	TRBJ1-2	NA	TGTGCCAGCAGTTACAGGTCAGGCTACGGCTACACCTTC	CASSYRSGYGYTF
NA	TRBV4-2	TRBJ1-5	TRBD1	TGTGCCAGCAGCCATCCTACCGGGACAGGGGGCTGGAGCAATCAGCCCCAGCATTTT	CASSHPTGTGGWSNQPQHF
NA	TRBV2	TRBJ2-7	NA	TGTGCCAGCAGCCGGGGGAATCAGGAAAATTACGAGCAGTACTTC	CASSRGNQENYEQYF
NA	TRBV6-5	TRBJ2-6	NA	TGTGCCAGCAGTTACTCGGTGGGCTCTGGGGCCAACGTCCTGACTTTC	CASSYSVGSGANVLTF
NA	TRBV6-5	TRBJ1-4	NA	TGTGCCAGCAGTTACAGGCCCGGGGAGGAACTGTTTTTT	CASSYRPGEELFF
NA	TRBV29-1	TRBJ2-7	NA	TGCAGCGTTGTGCCCGTAGGGGCCTACGAGCAGTACTTC	CSVVPVGAYEQYF
NA	TRBV29-1	TRBJ2-2	NA	TGCAGCGTTGGGTTCGATTACACCGGGGAGCTGTTTTTT	CSVGFDYTGELFF
NA	TRBV30	TRBJ2-3	TRBD2	TGTGCCTGGAGACGACTAGCGGGCGGTATAGATACGCAGTATTTT	CAWRRLAGGIDTQYF
NA	TRBV7-2	TRBJ2-7	NA	TGTGCCAGCAGCCCGCAGGGGAGGCACGAGCAGTACTTC	CASSPQGRHEQYF
NA	TRBV15	TRBJ2-3	TRBD2	TGTGCCACCAGCACCCCCCTTTTTCTGGGAGGGTCCCGACTAGCGGGGGGGCCCACAGATACGCAGTATTTT	CATSTPLFLGGSRLAGGPTDTQYF
NA	TRBV21-1	TRBJ1-1	NA	TGTGCCAGCAGCAAAGTCTCTAAGGTCGGGGTTAAGAACACTGAAGCTTTCTTT	CASSKVSKVGVKNTEAFF
NA	TRBV10-3	TRBJ2-7	NA	TGTGCCATCAGTGAGTCGTACACGGGGGTCTCGTGGGAGCAGTACTTC	CAISESYTGVSWEQYF
NA	TRBV4-1	TRBJ2-2	NA	TGCGCCAGCAGCCAAGGTGACGGGGGCTTGGCCGGGGAGCTGTTTTTT	CASSQGDGGLAGELFF
NA	TRBV9	TRBJ2-5	TRBD2	TGTGCCAGCGGGAGGGCGGAAGAGACCCAGTACTTC	CASGRAEETQYF
NA	TRBV27	TRBJ2-7	NA	TGTGCCAGCAGTTTTGAAGGAGGGCTCTACGAGCAGTACTTC	CASSFEGGLYEQYF
NA	TRBV25-1	TRBJ2-1	NA	TGTGCCAGCCCCCTCCGCATAAATGAGCAGTTCTTC	CASPLRINEQFF
NA	TRBV10-2	TRBJ2-7	TRBD2	TGCGCCAGCAGTGAAGAGCGGGGGGGCGGGTACGAGCAGTACTTC	CASSEERGGGYEQYF
once	TRBV19	TRBJ2-7	TRBD2	TGTGCCAGTAGTATCCGGCGGGGGGCCTCCTACGAGCAGTACTTC	CASSIRRGASYEQYF
NA	TRBV10-1	TRBJ2-1	NA	TGCGCCAGCAGTGAGTCGTTAGGGAATGAGCAGTTCTTC	CASSESLGNEQFF
once	TRBV4-3	TRBJ1-5	NA	TGCGCCAGCAGCCAAGCTTTCTCGGGGGCGCAGCCCCAGCATTTT	CASSQAFSGAQPQHF
NA	TRBV6-5	TRBJ2-7	NA	TGTGCCAGCGCGTCGCTAGGGGCCCCCTACGAGCAGTACTTC	CASASLGAPYEQYF
NA	TRBV29-1	TRBJ1-2	TRBD1	TGCAGCGCCCCGGGACAGGGGAACTATGGCTACACCTTC	CSAPGQGNYGYTF
NA	TRBV4-2	TRBJ1-5	TRBD1	TGTGCCAGCAGCACAACGGAGGGGGCGGGCCAGCCCCAGCATTTT	CASSTTEGAGQPQHF
NA	TRBV5-1	TRBJ2-3	NA	TGCGCCAGCACGTTTAGCAGTAGCACAGATACGCAGTATTTT	CASTFSSSTDTQYF
few	TRBV7-8	TRBJ2-3	NA	TGTGCCAGCAGCTTAGAAGGACGGGGCACAGATACGCAGTATTTT	CASSLEGRGTDTQYF
NA	TRBV10-3	TRBJ2-7	NA	TGTGCCACACTTGGACCGTCCTACGAGCAGTACTTC	CATLGPSYEQYF
NA	TRBV18	TRBJ1-2	TRBD1	TGTGCCAGCTCATCGACAGGGGAGGTCTATGGCTACACCTTC	CASSSTGEVYGYTF
NA	TRBV13	TRBJ2-7	TRBD2	TGTGCCAGCAGCCTACGACTAGCGGGGACCTACGAGCAGTACTTC	CASSLRLAGTYEQYF
NA	TRBV7-2	TRBJ2-7	NA	TGTGCCAGCAGCTTAGCGGCCTGGGGCAGGTCCTACGAGCAGTACTTC	CASSLAAWGRSYEQYF
NA	TRBV6-1	TRBJ2-7	NA	TGTGCCAGTTGGAACGGGGTGATTACCTACGAGCAGTACTTC	CASWNGVITYEQYF
NA	TRBV19	TRBJ1-4	NA	TGTGCCAGTAGTATAGCCCTGACAGGTTTTAATGAAAAACTGTTTTTT	CASSIALTGFNEKLFF
NA	TRBV15	TRBJ2-1	NA	TGTGCCACCAGCAGCCCAGCCTCCTACAATGAGCAGTTCTTC	CATSSPASYNEQFF
NA	TRBV11-2	TRBJ2-3	NA	TGTGCCAGCAGCGCCAGACAGTGGAGCACAGATACGCAGTATTTT	CASSARQWSTDTQYF
few	TRBV27	TRBJ1-5	NA	TGTGCCAGCAGTTTATCGCGGGCGGCCGCTCCCCAGCATTTT	CASSLSRAAAPQHF
few	TRBV5-4	TRBJ1-6	TRBD1	TGTGCCAGCAGTGCCGGGACAGGGGTACAATATTCCCTCCACTTT	CASSAGTGVQYSLHF
NA	TRBV4-3	TRBJ1-6	NA	TGCGCCAGCAGCCCCCAGAAGAATTCACCCCTCCACTTT	CASSPQKNSPLHF
NA	TRBV6-5	TRBJ2-2	NA	TGTGCCAGCACCGGTTTTACCGGGGAGCTGTTTTTT	CASTGFTGELFF
NA	TRBV6-6	TRBJ2-1	TRBD2	TGTGCCAGCAGTTTTACCGGGAGCGGGGGGTACAATGAGCAGTTCTTC	CASSFTGSGGYNEQFF
NA	TRBV15	TRBJ2-1	TRBD2	TGTGCCACGGTTACTAGCGGGAGCACGGATGAGCAGTTCTTC	CATVTSGSTDEQFF
few	TRBV9	TRBJ2-1	TRBD2	TGTGCCACAGCGTTCGGGCTAGCGGGAGTAGAAGAGCAGTTCTTC	CATAFGLAGVEEQFF
NA	TRBV5-1	TRBJ2-7	NA	TGCGCCAGCAGCTTGGTAGGGGGGGGATCCTACGAGCAGTACTTC	CASSLVGGGSYEQYF
once	TRBV10-2	TRBJ2-3	NA	TGCGCCAGCAGTGAGGGCGGGTTTAGCACAGATACGCAGTATTTT	CASSEGGFSTDTQYF
NA	TRBV27	TRBJ2-7	NA	TGTGCCAGCAATTCAATTACCGGGACTCCAACCTACGAGCAGTACTTC	CASNSITGTPTYEQYF
once	TRBV6-1	TRBJ1-2	NA	TGTGCCAGCAGGCCTACCGGCGGCCCTAACTATGGCTACACCTTC	CASRPTGGPNYGYTF
NA	TRBV7-8	TRBJ2-7	TRBD1	TGTGCCAGCAGCCCCGGGACAGGGGGGTCCCACGAGCAGTACTTC	CASSPGTGGSHEQYF
NA	TRBV10-2	TRBJ2-2	TRBD2	TGCGCCAGCAGTGGTTTCCTAGCGGAAATCACCGGGGAGCTGTTTTTT	CASSGFLAEITGELFF
NA	TRBV6-1	TRBJ1-4	TRBD1	TGTGCCACCCTTACAGGGGGCGTTAATGAAAAACTGTTTTTT	CATLTGGVNEKLFF
NA	TRBV27	TRBJ2-7	TRBD2	TGTGCCAGCAGTCCTGGCGGGAGCTCCTACGAGCAGTACTTC	CASSPGGSSYEQYF
NA	TRBV4-1	TRBJ1-1	NA	TGCGCCAGCAGCCCGGACGGACGGGGGAGCACTGAAGCTTTCTTT	CASSPDGRGSTEAFF
NA	TRBV4-1	TRBJ1-5	NA	TGCGCCAGCAGCCAAGATCGAATCCCCCAGCATTTT	CASSQDRIPQHF
NA	TRBV6-1	TRBJ1-3	NA	TGTGCCAGCAGTGGCCAACCGGTCTTCTTCGCAGGAAACACCATATATTTT	CASSGQPVFFAGNTIYF
NA	TRBV4-1	TRBJ2-3	NA	TGCGCCAGCAGCCAAGAACCGACGGGGGGCGCAACAGATACGCAGTATTTT	CASSQEPTGGATDTQYF
NA	TRBV7-2	TRBJ2-7	TRBD2	TGTGCCAGCAGCAAACCGCACGGGGCGGGGGGGGCCTACGAGCAGTACTTC	CASSKPHGAGGAYEQYF